This T cell receptor beta chain was identified in a study of early T cells in non-severe SARS-CoV-2 infection (dated by TCRdb to about 2021). The study in broad terms: Bulk RNA from unsorted whole blood was used for TCR sequencing, so alpha and beta chains could not be paired. Results the study describes overall, beyond this receptor: Matching against VDJdb was skewed toward anti-spike CD8 responses, likely underestimated virus-specific expansions, and missed private and CD4 specificities.

There are 15 amino acids in the CDR3, from cysteine to phenylalanine inclusive. The only DNA kept is the CDR3, 45 bases in frame from the first base. The germline V gene encodes CDR1 SSHAT and CDR2 FNYEAQ (reference sequence). Unmatched junction bases come to 4, with V trimmed by 4 bases and J by 0 bases. The study was a case-control design nested within a healthcare worker cohort in London, UK, with weekly nasopharyngeal swab PCR tests and blood sampling. Between 23 and 31 March 2020, the week of the UK lockdown, healthcare workers were enrolled and then followed up weekly for as long as 16 weeks. This clonotype was counted at least ten times. The specificity of this receptor is unknown. Qualities for individual bases were not recorded, and no much larger clone is one base off. Libraries were built with 5' RACE. The sample was run on a NextSeq 500. To correct for sequencing error and PCR bias, the TCR library protocol tagged individual cDNA molecules with unique molecular identifiers. TCR alpha and beta chains were both sequenced, and the abundances of alpha and beta sequences in each sample were closely correlated with each other. Per the authors' processing: Decombinator V4 was used to annotate the V gene, J gene and CDR3 of the TCR sequences. TCRs were defined as expanded if a significant change between any two time points was detected under a Poisson model with p below 0.0001. TCR abundances were normalised to the total number of TCRs sequenced in each sample and reported as counts per million. MAIT TCRs were defined by TRAV1-2 paired with TRAJ12, TRAJ20 or TRAJ33, and iNKT TCRs by TRAV10 paired with TRAJ18. VDJdb, accessed 1 November 2021, was searched for CMV, EBV and SARS-CoV-2 annotated TCRs, excluding TCRs annotated for multiple antigens. The public reads were run again by TCRdb, first through fastp at Q25 and then through MiXCR, and only productive beta chains were kept. Records with the same CDR3 protein are collapsed into one entry carrying the most frequent genes and DNA. The V and J calls shown here were made by TCRdb, not taken from the authors' results. The table for this sample lists some 61,000 distinct CDR3 sequences; 8.5% to 12% of them were counted only once. The ten largest clonotypes hold around 4.4% of the sample.

The receptor was derived from an adult who was a healthcare worker with PCR-confirmed SARS-CoV-2 infection or an uninfected control (not recorded which). Here the chain combines TRBV7-7 and TRBJ2-7, with TRBD1 matching 9 junction bases. The sequencing input was whole blood. CDR3 sequence: CASSSGTGSSYEQYF. The DNA reads as follows: TGTGCCAGCAGCTCCGGGACAGGGAGCTCCTACGAGCAGTACTTC.